The following is a T cell receptor (beta chain) sequence with its context. This sample stems from a study of blood T cell repertoires in COVID-19. Germline-derived CDR1 and CDR2 are LNHDA and SQIVND (reference sequence). CDR3 size: 14 residues. Between the trimmed V and J ends, which lost 9 bases and 2 bases, there was a span of 16 bases. The table came from immunoSEQ multiplex PCR; TCRdb's copy has only in-frame clones and leaves some out. The profile shows hundreds of thousands of clones, 85% to 90% of them singletons. The material sequenced was PBMCs or T cells enriched from blood (not recorded which). The TCR sequence derives from a man aged 25-45 years who had been exposed to COVID-19. This sequence joins TRBV19 and TRBJ1-2; D possibly corresponds to TRBD1 (6 bases). The CDR3 reads CASRLQGGNYGYTF. CDR3 in DNA: TGTGCCAGCCGATTACAGGGTGGGAACTATGGCTACACCTTC.